This T cell receptor beta chain emerged from a study of blood T cell repertoires in COVID-19. The germline gives CDR1 SGHNT, CDR2 YENEEA. The CDR3 is 15 amino acids. The trim removed 1 base at V and 4 bases at J, leaving 3 bases unmatched. Sequencing used immunoSEQ multiplex PCR; TCRdb keeps in-frame clones, though not all of them. The table lists 140,000 to 150,000 clones, approximately 83% of them singletons. The sample taken for sequencing was peripheral blood. The chain employs TRBV11-3 and TRBJ2-1, with 8 bases lining up with TRBD2. The source is a woman aged 55-69 years with COVID-19, enrolled during active disease. The CDR3 loop is CASSLGGGPYNEQFF. In nucleotides, the CDR3 is TGTGCCAGCAGCTTAGGCGGGGGGCCATACAATGAGCAGTTCTTC.